This TCR beta chain was captured in a study of Ad26.COV2.S vaccination and SARS-CoV-2 variants. Libraries were prepared by immunoSEQ multiplex PCR; TCRdb keeps only in-frame clonotypes and omits some of them. The sample holds around 100,000 clones, roughly 75% seen once. Whole-study findings and limits: Placebo recipients and vaccine recipients were similar in non-spike TCR breadth. Vaccinees displayed broader spike-specific TCR repertoires than placebo recipients. Considerable breadth of spike-specific CD8+ and CD4+ T cell responses has reportedly been documented following vaccination.

The CDR3 length is 16 residues. The germline V gene has CDR1 SGDLS and CDR2 YYNGEE. The V and J ends lost 5 bases and 2 bases, in that order; junction bases with no gene match: 10. This clone was seen a handful of times. The antigen remains undetermined. The chain couples TRBV9 to TRBJ2-5; TRBD2 matches 9 bases. Sequencing used peripheral blood, obtained after recovery from COVID-19. This sequence was found in a human donor who had recovered from COVID-19. The CDR3 nucleotides read TGTGCCAGCAGTGGACCGCTTAGCGGGGGTCAAGAGACCCAGTACTTC. Translation gives CASSGPLSGGQETQYF. The full variable domain, with the rest looked up from reference TRBV9 and TRBJ2-5, is DSGVTQTPKHLITATGQRVTLRCSPRSGDLSVYWYQQSLDQGLQFLIQYYNGEERAKGNILERFSAQQFPDLHSELNLSSLELGDSALYFCASSGPLSGGQETQYFGPGTRLLVL.